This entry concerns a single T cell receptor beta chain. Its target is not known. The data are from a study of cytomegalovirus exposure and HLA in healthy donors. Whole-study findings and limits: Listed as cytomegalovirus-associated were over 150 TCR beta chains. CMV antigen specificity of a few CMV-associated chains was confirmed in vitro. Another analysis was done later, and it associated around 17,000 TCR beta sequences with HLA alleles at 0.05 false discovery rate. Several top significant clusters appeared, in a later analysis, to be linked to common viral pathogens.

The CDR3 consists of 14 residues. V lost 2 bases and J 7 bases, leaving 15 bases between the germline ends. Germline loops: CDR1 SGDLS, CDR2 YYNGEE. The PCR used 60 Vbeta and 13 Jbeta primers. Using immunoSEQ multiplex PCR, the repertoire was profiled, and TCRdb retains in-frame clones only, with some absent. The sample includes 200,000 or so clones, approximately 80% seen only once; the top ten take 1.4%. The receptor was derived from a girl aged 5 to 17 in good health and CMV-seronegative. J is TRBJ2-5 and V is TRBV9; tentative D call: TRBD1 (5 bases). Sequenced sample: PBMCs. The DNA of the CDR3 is TGTGCCAGCAGCGTTGGTAAGACAGCTTCGACCCAGTACTTC. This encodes CASSVGKTASTQYF. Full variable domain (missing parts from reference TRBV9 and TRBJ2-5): DSGVTQTPKHLITATGQRVTLRCSPRSGDLSVYWYQQSLDQGLQFLIQYYNGEERAKGNILERFSAQQFPDLHSELNLSSLELGDSALYFCASSVGKTASTQYFGPGTRLLVL.